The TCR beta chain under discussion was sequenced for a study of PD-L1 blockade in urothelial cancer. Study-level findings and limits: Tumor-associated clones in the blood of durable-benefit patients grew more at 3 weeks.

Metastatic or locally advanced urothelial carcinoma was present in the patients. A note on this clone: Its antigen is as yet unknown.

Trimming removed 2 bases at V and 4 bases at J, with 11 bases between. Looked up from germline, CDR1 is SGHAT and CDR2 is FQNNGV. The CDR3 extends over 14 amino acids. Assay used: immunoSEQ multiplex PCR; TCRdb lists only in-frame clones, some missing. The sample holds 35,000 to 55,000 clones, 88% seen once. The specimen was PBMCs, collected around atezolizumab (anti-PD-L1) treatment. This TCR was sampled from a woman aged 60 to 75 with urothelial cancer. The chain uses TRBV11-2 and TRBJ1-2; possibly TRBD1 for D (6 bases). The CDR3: CASSLSGGPYGYTF. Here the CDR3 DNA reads TGTGCCAGCAGCTTATCCGGGGGGCCCTATGGCTACACCTTC.